The next 31 T cell receptor beta chains were all read from a single sample in a study of spatial heterogeneity in lung cancer. In TCRdb, the 5' RACE reads were re-called with MiXCR into one record per CDR3 protein. The sample lists some 2,000 distinct CDR3 sequences, over 12% seen once, with 20% to 30% in the top ten. As to time point: sample taken at primary tumor resection. The material was normal lung tissue next to the tumor, obtained at surgery. The receptors were gathered from a male donor with early-stage non-small cell lung cancer.

This clonotype has only a few counts. This sequence joins TRBV5-6 and TRBJ2-5; perhaps TRBD2 as D (5 bases). The germline V gene encodes CDR1 SGHDT and CDR2 YYEEEE. This CDR3 spans 13 amino acids. V shed 0 bases and J shed 5 bases, with 8 bases lying between them. The CDR3 DNA reads TGTGCCAGCAGCTTGGTTGAGGGTGAGACCCAGTACTTC. It yields the protein CASSLVEGETQYF.

The genes are TRBV4-1 and TRBJ2-2, with 7 bases aligning to TRBD2. CDR1 and CDR2 from the germline V gene are MGHRA and YSYEKL. Trimming at V came to 0 bases and at J to 4 bases, leaving 8 bases not matched to a gene. The length of the CDR3 is 17 residues. The CDR3 nucleotides are TGCGCCAGCAGCCAAGATGGGCTAGCGGTAATCACCGGGGAGCTGTTTTTT. As protein: CASSQDGLAVITGELFF.

By frequency in the sample, this clonotype is medium-sized. The CDR3 nucleotides read TGTGCCAGCAGCCCCCCATCCGGGACCCAGTACTTC. Its translation is CASSPPSGTQYF. The rearrangement joins TRBV12-3 or TRBV12-4 to TRBJ2-5; no reliable D call. Trimming left V 6 bases short and J 7 bases short, with 12 bases between. The CDR3 sequence is 12 residues long.

This clonotype rates as medium-sized. The chain joins TRBV7-9 to TRBJ2-7, with D unclear. This CDR3 is 13 amino acids long. CDR1 and CDR2 (germline): SEHNR, FQNEAQ (reference sequence). V lost 7 bases and J 5 bases, leaving 15 bases between the germline ends. The chain's CDR3 is CASIGLDGDEQYF. DNA for the CDR3: TGTGCCAGCATCGGGTTAGACGGTGACGAGCAGTACTTC.

Relative to its sample, this clonotype is medium-sized. CDR3 residues: CASSRERGGQGVQYF. The CDR3 DNA reads as TGTGCCAGCTCTCGGGAGCGAGGGGGACAGGGAGTCCAGTACTTC. The chain combines TRBV5-4 with TRBJ2-5; 9 nucleotides agree with TRBD1. The V and J ends lost 7 bases and 10 bases, in that order; junction bases with no gene match: 17. The CDR3 covers 15 residues. CDR1 SGHNT and CDR2 YYREEE come from the germline V gene (reference sequence).

The chain uses TRBV7-2 and TRBJ1-1; 8 nucleotides line up with TRBD1. Germline V gene lookup returns CDR1 SGHTA and CDR2 FQGNSA. This CDR3 region has 16 residues. V shed 0 bases and J 5 bases; nucleotides not matched to a gene: 8. CDR3 bases: TGTGCCAGCAGCTTAGCGCAGGGGGCGTTAGGAACTGAAGCTTTCTTT. Its protein product is CASSLAQGALGTEAFF.

This clonotype has just a few counts. The V call is TRBV6-2 or TRBV6-3, the J call TRBJ1-6, with D perhaps TRBD1 (6 bases). Germline CDR1 and CDR2: MNHEY and SVGEGT. This CDR3 spans 14 amino acids. V was shortened by 6 bases and J by 8 bases, with 14 bases between the two germline ends. The CDR3 coding sequence is TGTGCCAGCAGAGAAGGGGGGCGGCATTCACCCCTCCACTTT. Translated, it gives CASREGGRHSPLHF.

This clonotype is labeled medium-sized. V gene TRBV5-6 combines with J gene TRBJ1-6; 7 bases match TRBD1. Germline V CDR1 and CDR2: SGHDT, YYEEEE. Trimming removed 0 bases from V and 10 bases from J; junction bases left unmatched: 7. The CDR3 totals 15 residues. The CDR3 spells CASSLGPGGQSPLHF. Here the CDR3 DNA reads TGTGCCAGCAGCTTGGGGCCAGGGGGGCAATCACCCCTCCACTTT.

Within the sample, this clonotype is medium-sized. This chain uses TRBV5-4 with TRBJ1-1; no clear D. The CDR3 has 12 amino acids. V shed 3 bases and J shed 1 base, with 4 bases lying between them. Germline CDR1 and CDR2: SGHNT and YYREEE (reference sequence). CDR3 sequence: CASSWENTEAFF. DNA of the CDR3: TGTGCCAGCAGCTGGGAGAACACTGAAGCTTTCTTT.

This clonotype appeared many times. The V call is TRBV15, the J call TRBJ1-5, with D uncertain. V was shortened by 0 bases and J by 7 bases, with 13 bases between the two germline ends. Germline CDR1 is LNHNV and CDR2 is YYDKDF (reference sequence). There are 15 residues in the CDR3. DNA for the CDR3: TGTGCCACCAGCAGAGAGGGTTACCCCGACCAGCCCCAGCATTTT. Encoded protein: CATSREGYPDQPQHF.

Sample share makes this clonotype medium-sized. The rearrangement links TRBV3-1 to TRBJ2-3, with 10 positions matching TRBD2. Germline CDR1 reads LGHDT; CDR2 reads YNNKEL (reference sequence). The CDR3 is made up of 14 amino acids. V trimming: 7 bases; J trimming: 9 bases; junction bases outside the gene matches: 10. The CDR3 loop reads CASTRTSGQGTQYF. CDR3 coding DNA: TGTGCCAGCACCCGGACTAGCGGCCAAGGAACGCAGTATTTT.

Sample share makes this clonotype medium-sized. V and J are TRBV5-4 and TRBJ1-2; 10 nucleotides agree with TRBD1. The CDR3 covers 17 residues. Per the germline V gene, CDR1 is SGHNT and CDR2 is YYREEE (reference sequence). The junction had 17 bases not matched to a gene; V was cut back by 4 bases and J by 8 bases. In DNA form, the CDR3 reads TGTGCCAGCAGCCCCCCGGGACAGGGGAGTAGCTCGTTCGGCTACACCTTC. Amino acid sequence: CASSPPGQGSSSFGYTF.

This clonotype is large (0.1 to 1%) by share. V usage is TRBV6-5 and J usage is TRBJ2-2; D is possibly TRBD1 or TRBD2 (7 bases each). Trimming cost V 0 bases and J 11 bases, with 13 bases left between them. CDR3 length: 14 residues. Germline V gives CDR1 MNHEY, CDR2 SVGAGI. The CDR3 here is CASSYSGGDSELFF. CDR3 nucleotides: TGTGCCAGCAGTTACTCAGGGGGGGACAGCGAGCTGTTTTTT.

By share of the sample, this clonotype is medium-sized (0.01 to 0.1%). The V and J genes are TRBV7-9 and TRBJ2-1; TRBD2 aligns across 10 bases. The CDR3 is made up of 15 amino acids. Germline lookup yields CDR1 SEHNR and CDR2 FQNEAQ (reference sequence). After removal of 3 bases from V and 5 bases from J, the junction contained 4 bases not matched to a gene. CDR3 sequence: CASSFRTSGNNEQFF. The CDR3 DNA reads TGTGCCAGCAGCTTTAGGACTAGCGGAAACAATGAGCAGTTCTTC.

This clonotype ranks as medium-sized (0.01 to 0.1%). The chain joins TRBV5-1 to TRBJ2-3, with D uncertain. Between the trimmed V and J ends, which lost 0 bases and 0 bases, there was a span of 5 bases. Looked up from germline, CDR1 is SGHRS and CDR2 is YFSETQ. The CDR3 loop spans 14 amino acids. CDR3 coding DNA: TGCGCCAGCAGCTTGGCAGCTAGCACAGATACGCAGTATTTT. Its translation is CASSLAASTDTQYF.

By sample fraction, this clonotype is medium-sized (0.01 to 0.1%). The chain is built from TRBV5-8 and TRBJ1-2; D uncertain. CDR3 length: 12 amino acids. In germline, CDR1 is SGHTS, CDR2 YDEGEE. Deletions cut 2 bases from V and 6 bases from J, with 8 bases between. The CDR3 sequence is CASSLRRDGYTF. CDR3 DNA: TGTGCCAGCAGCTTAAGAAGGGATGGCTACACCTTC. Drawing the rest from reference TRBV5-8 and TRBJ1-2, the complete variable domain is EAGVTQSPTHLIKTRGQQATLRCSPISGHTSVYWYQQALGLGLQFLLWYDEGEERNRGNFPPRFSGRQFPNYSSELNVNALELEDSALYLCASSLRRDGYTFGSGTRLTVV.

This clonotype occurred many times. The chain is built from TRBV20-1 and TRBJ2-5; TRBD1 might be the D (5 bases). Germline assignment: CDR1 DFQATT and CDR2 SNEGSKA (reference sequence). V shed 6 bases and J shed 0 bases, with 14 bases lying between them. The length of the CDR3 is 14 residues. CDR3 bases: TGCAGTGCCAAAACCAGGGCCGACCAAGAGACCCAGTACTTC. The encoded protein is CSAKTRADQETQYF.

This clonotype was found a few times. The chain links TRBV25-1 to TRBJ2-7; D is unresolved. CDR1 is MGHDK, CDR2 SYGVNS, per germline. The CDR3 loop spans 11 amino acids. Trimming left V 8 bases short and J 4 bases short, with 9 bases between. The CDR3 nucleotides are TGTGCCAGCGGTTGGGATTACGAGCAGTACTTC. This encodes CASGWDYEQYF.

This clonotype is medium-sized. The chain carries TRBV5-4 and TRBJ2-2; 9 positions match TRBD1. The CDR3 covers 16 residues. CDR1 is SGHNT and CDR2 is YYREEE in the germline V gene (reference sequence). V was clipped by 6 bases and J by 3 bases; unmatched bases: 9. This CDR3 is CASTVFGTGYTGELFF. DNA of the CDR3: TGTGCCAGCACCGTTTTCGGGACAGGGTACACCGGGGAGCTGTTTTTT.

The CDR3 nucleotides read TGTGCCAGCAGTTTAGGCCAGGGAAACTACAATGAGCAGTTCTTC. It specifies CASSLGQGNYNEQFF. The gene calls are TRBV12-3 or TRBV12-4 and TRBJ2-1, with a possible D match to TRBD1 (5 bases). V was pared by 1 base and J by 3 bases, with 10 bases between. The CDR3 has 15 amino acids.

By proportion, this clonotype is medium-sized. This chain joins TRBV6-2 or TRBV6-3 and TRBJ2-7; maybe TRBD1 (5 bases). This CDR3 spans 14 amino acids. Trimming took off 0 bases at V and 0 bases at J, with 6 bases between the two ends. Germline V CDR1 and CDR2: MNHEY, SVGEGT. CDR3 amino acids: CASSYSDSSYEQYF. CDR3 bases: TGTGCCAGCAGTTACTCCGACAGCTCCTACGAGCAGTACTTC.

This clonotype is medium-sized by share. The chain couples TRBV10-3 to TRBJ2-2; 10 bases map to TRBD1. Germline lookup yields CDR1 ENHRY and CDR2 SYGVKD. V was pared by 2 bases and J by 6 bases, with 9 bases of the junction left unmatched. The CDR3 loop spans 17 amino acids. The CDR3 DNA is TGTGCCATCAGTGAGCCCTTGACAGGGGGCAAGGCCGGGGAGCTGTTTTTT. Translated, it gives CAISEPLTGGKAGELFF.

By share, this clonotype ranks as medium-sized. The J gene is TRBJ2-1, the V gene TRBV29-1; D call uncertain. The germline V and J ends were trimmed by 0 bases and 2 bases, with 5 bases remaining between them. Germline assignment: CDR1 SQVTM and CDR2 ANQGSEA. This CDR3 contains 13 residues. The CDR3 bases are TGCAGCGTTGAAGATCGACCCTACAATGAGCAGTTCTTC. As protein: CSVEDRPYNEQFF.

This clonotype qualifies as medium-sized. The rearrangement links TRBV6-2 or TRBV6-3 to TRBJ1-5; D might be TRBD1 (6 bases). The CDR3 has 15 amino acids. The germline V gene encodes CDR1 MNHEY and CDR2 SVGEGT. V was clipped by 4 bases and J by 6 bases, with 16 bases between them. CDR3 in DNA: TGTGCCAGCAGTTTGTCCGGACAGAGCTCTCAGCCCCAGCATTTT. Amino acids: CASSLSGQSSQPQHF.

The J gene is TRBJ2-5, the V gene TRBV3-1, with TRBD1 matching over 11 bases. V gave up 1 base and J gave up 1 base; unmatched junction bases: 2. Germline V gives CDR1 LGHDT, CDR2 YNNKEL (reference sequence). The CDR3 spans 16 residues. The CDR3 loop is CASSQGTGGAQETQYF. CDR3 nucleotides: TGTGCCAGCAGCCAAGGGACAGGGGGCGCCCAAGAGACCCAGTACTTC.

This clonotype is hyperexpanded (1% or more) in the sample. V and J are TRBV28 and TRBJ2-1; 9 nucleotides agree with TRBD2. The V gene end was trimmed by 5 bases and the J gene end by 2 bases; junction bases not matched to a gene: 16. CDR1 and CDR2 (germline): MDHEN, SYDVKM. The CDR3 sequence is 19 residues long. The CDR3 DNA reads TGTGCCAGCAGTCCCTCCTTTAGCGGGAGAGTGACTGCCTACAATGAGCAGTTCTTC. Translating gives CASSPSFSGRVTAYNEQFF.

In its sample, this clonotype is medium-sized. The chain employs TRBV7-8 and TRBJ1-5; D is ambiguous. This CDR3 has 13 residues. The germline V gene encodes CDR1 SGHVS and CDR2 FQNEAQ. The V gene lost 1 base and the J gene lost 7 bases, with 8 bases spanning the gap. The CDR3 region has the DNA TGTGCCAGCAGCTTAGAAGGGTTCCAGCCCCAGCATTTT. This codes for CASSLEGFQPQHF.

The V and J genes are TRBV30 and TRBJ2-2; the D is unclear. CDR3 size: 14 residues. Trimming cost V 8 bases and J 5 bases, with 18 bases left between them. Germline loops: CDR1 GTSNPN, CDR2 SVGIG (reference sequence). For the CDR3, the DNA is TGTGCCCGCCGCAGGAGCCGGGCGACCGGGGAGCTGTTTTTT. This translates into CARRRSRATGELFF.

This clonotype was counted at least ten times. The V gene is TRBV19, the J gene TRBJ2-3; D not certain. V was cut by 1 base and J by 5 bases, with 7 bases left in between. The CDR3 has 13 residues. Germline V gene data show CDR1 as LNHDA and CDR2 as SQIVND (reference sequence). The CDR3 region has the DNA TGTGCCAGTAGTATAGGACGAGGAGATACGCAGTATTTT. It specifies CASSIGRGDTQYF.

In its sample, this clonotype ranks as medium-sized. The chain carries TRBV18 and TRBJ2-5; no clear D gene. From germline, CDR1 is KGHSH and CDR2 LQKENI. The CDR3 runs to 13 residues. V lost 2 bases to trimming and J lost 3 bases, with 7 bases between them. The CDR3 sequence is CASSPDGEETQYF. CDR3 nucleotide sequence: TGTGCCAGCTCACCAGATGGGGAAGAGACCCAGTACTTC.

This clonotype is categorized as medium-sized. The gene calls are TRBV12-3 or TRBV12-4 and TRBJ2-3; D call uncertain. The CDR3 sequence is 12 residues long. V was clipped by 3 bases and J by 3 bases, with 4 bases between them. The chain's CDR3 is CASSFSTDTQYF. The CDR3 DNA follows: TGTGCCAGCAGTTTTAGTACAGATACGCAGTATTTT.